This TCR beta chain was recovered during a study of cytomegalovirus exposure and HLA in healthy donors. Findings of the study overall: CMV serostatus was the sole immune exposure data available. Later analysis associated a missense DCLRE1C variant with TCR beta V- and J-gene trimming.

Primers: 60 Vbeta forward and 13 Jbeta reverse. In the study's own analysis: The count from a later analysis was some 81 million unique TCR beta chains, about 9.9 million of them shared. Sequencing was performed with immunoSEQ multiplex PCR; in TCRdb, only in-frame clones are kept and a portion is missing. V and J calls and clone size are as listed in that table; D and trimming were resolved from the DNA. Counted here are some 120,000 clones, approximately 15% occurring once; the ten biggest clones make up roughly 2%. This clone has more than one count but fewer than ten. What it binds is not known. CDR1 is MDHEN and CDR2 is SYDVKM in the germline V gene. This CDR3 spans 19 amino acids. Deletions cut 1 base from V and 0 bases from J, with 19 bases between.

The chain carries TRBV28 and TRBJ1-5; maybe TRBD1 (6 bases). The source is a woman aged 18-35 years in good health and CMV-seronegative. Input material: PBMCs. In nucleotides, the CDR3 is TGTGCCAGCAGTTTATTGGGCAGGGGTTGGGAATATAGCAATCAGCCCCAGCATTTT. Its translation is CASSLLGRGWEYSNQPQHF.